The 18 T cell receptor beta chains reported below all come from one sample, sequenced in a study of technical replicates of blood from a few donors. TCRdb keeps only in-frame clones here, not all; method: immunoSEQ multiplex PCR. Found here are 45,000 to 55,000 clones, roughly 94% of them singletons; the top ten hold roughly 0.22%. Input material: T cells isolated from PBMCs. The receptors here all came from a human donor in good health.

The chain carries TRBV6-5 and TRBJ1-5; TRBD1 might be the D (6 bases). CDR1 MNHEY and CDR2 SVGAGI come from the germline V gene. The V end was cut by 6 bases, the J end by 7 bases, with 16 bases between. CDR3 size: 14 residues. In nucleotides, the CDR3 is TGTGCCAGCAGGCAGGGGCAGGGCGGGCAGCCCCAGCATTTT. Its translation is CASRQGQGGQPQHF.

The chain recombines TRBV5-1 with TRBJ2-1; 10 bases agree with TRBD2. CDR3 length: 15 amino acids. The germline V gene encodes CDR1 SGHRS and CDR2 YFSETQ. Trimming cost V 4 bases and J 4 bases; bases outside gene matches: 5. The CDR3 here is CASSTGLAAYNEQFF. CDR3 in DNA: TGCGCCAGCAGCACCGGACTAGCGGCTTACAATGAGCAGTTCTTC.

The V and J genes are TRBV5-1 and TRBJ2-1; TRBD1 matches 9 bases. The length of the CDR3 is 15 residues. The junction had 4 bases not matched to a gene; V was cut back by 3 bases and J by 3 bases. The germline gives CDR1 SGHRS, CDR2 YFSETQ. The CDR3 is CASSSGQGYYNEQFF. CDR3 nucleotides: TGCGCCAGCAGCTCCGGACAGGGGTACTACAATGAGCAGTTCTTC. Combining the CDR3 with reference TRBV5-1 and TRBJ2-1 gives the whole variable domain KAGVTQTPRYLIKTRGQQVTLSCSPISGHRSVSWYQQTPGQGLQFLFEYFSETQRNKGNFPGRFSGRQFSNSRSEMNVSTLELGDSALYLCASSSGQGYYNEQFFGPGTRLTVL.

The chain recombines TRBV11-3 with TRBJ2-3, with TRBD1 matching 7 bases. Germline V lookup: CDR1 SGHNT, CDR2 YENEEA. V lost 5 bases, J lost 6 bases, and 11 bases stayed unmatched. This CDR3 spans 15 amino acids. The CDR3, as DNA: TGTGCCAGCAGCCCCGACCCGAGGGGGCTGGATACGCAGTATTTT. It yields the protein CASSPDPRGLDTQYF.

The V call is TRBV11-2, the J call TRBJ2-5; 7 bases agree with TRBD1. In germline, CDR1 is SGHAT, CDR2 FQNNGV. The CDR3 totals 12 residues. J gave up 14 bases and V 7 bases, and 13 bases lay outside the gene matches. Written as DNA, the CDR3 is TGTGCCAGCACCGAAAACAGGGGCTTACCTTACTTC. As protein: CASTENRGLPYF.

The genes are TRBV11-3 and TRBJ1-2; D is unresolved. CDR1 is SGHNT and CDR2 is YENEEA in the germline V gene. The CDR3 is made up of 15 amino acids. V shed 4 bases and J shed 8 bases, with 20 bases lying between them. CDR3 DNA: TGTGCCAGCAGCTCCTATTCTATCCCCGGTGAGGGCTACACCTTC. It is translated as CASSSYSIPGEGYTF.

CDR3 bases: TGCAGCGCAGGACAGGCTGATCAGCCCCAGCATTTT. Residues: CSAGQADQPQHF. The chain joins TRBV29-1 to TRBJ1-5, with 7 bases matching TRBD1. V dropped 7 bases and J dropped 5; count of bases not matched to a gene: 5. CDR3 length: 12 residues. CDR1 and CDR2 (germline): SQVTM, ANQGSEA.

The chain joins TRBV7-9 to TRBJ1-2, with 10 bases aligning to TRBD1. V lost 5 bases to trimming and J lost 7 bases; unmatched junction nucleotides: 10. The V gene's germline CDR1 is SEHNR and CDR2 FQNEAQ (reference sequence). This CDR3 contains 15 residues. CDR3 sequence reads: CASSPTGTGVGGYTF. The CDR3 DNA follows: TGTGCCAGCAGCCCGACCGGGACAGGGGTGGGTGGCTACACCTTC.

As to this clone: The same CDR3 arises from other DNA sequences in this sample as well. This chain links TRBV5-1 with TRBJ2-3, with 10 bases that match TRBD1. Germline V gene lookup returns CDR1 SGHRS and CDR2 YFSETQ. This CDR3 has 15 residues. With V trimmed by 2 bases and J by 6 bases, 6 bases remained unmatched. The CDR3 reads CASSFRDRGADTQYF. CDR3 coding DNA: TGCGCCAGCAGCTTCCGGGACAGGGGAGCCGATACGCAGTATTTT.

The chain carries TRBV10-3 and TRBJ2-7, with a possible D match to TRBD1 (5 bases). Trimming took off 3 bases at V and 2 bases at J, with 14 bases between the two ends. CDR1 ENHRY and CDR2 SYGVKD come from the germline V gene. CDR3 length equals 15 residues. In DNA, the CDR3 is TGTGCCATCAGTGAAGACAGCAAAGGTACCTACGAGCAGTACTTC. This encodes CAISEDSKGTYEQYF.

This clone occurred once. The rearrangement joins TRBV5-4 to TRBJ2-1; 8 bases match TRBD2. The ends lost 4 bases at V and 2 bases at J; junction bases unmatched: 17. The CDR3 length is 19 residues. In germline, CDR1 is SGHNT, CDR2 YYREEE (reference sequence). CDR3: CASSPPILLADLTYNEQFF. As DNA, the CDR3 is TGTGCCAGCAGCCCCCCGATTTTACTAGCGGACCTAACCTACAATGAGCAGTTCTTC.

The rearrangement joins TRBV13 to TRBJ2-1; D might be TRBD2 (6 bases). CDR1 is PRHDT and CDR2 is FYEKMQ in the germline V gene (reference sequence). V dropped 2 bases and J dropped 5 bases, with 19 bases sitting between them. The CDR3 sequence is 17 residues long. CDR3 DNA sequence: TGTGCCAGCAGCTTACAACCCTGGCGGGATAACCACAATGAGCAGTTCTTC. Translating gives CASSLQPWRDNHNEQFF.

The chain couples TRBV5-1 to TRBJ2-3; maybe TRBD2 (6 bases). Germline V gene data show CDR1 as SGHRS and CDR2 as YFSETQ. V lost 0 bases and J 4 bases, leaving 12 bases between the germline ends. The CDR3 has 15 amino acids. The CDR3 region is CASSLGVQRADTQYF. The DNA for the CDR3 is TGCGCCAGCAGCTTGGGAGTCCAGCGGGCAGATACGCAGTATTTT.

The rearrangement joins TRBV5-5 to TRBJ1-3, with 9 bases lining up with TRBD1. Trimming at V came to 7 bases and at J to 0 bases, leaving 5 bases not matched to a gene. The length of the CDR3 is 15 residues. Per the germline V gene, CDR1 is SGHKS and CDR2 is YYEKEE (reference sequence). Here the CDR3 DNA reads TGTGCCAGCCGGGACAGGGCCCTCTCTGGAAACACCATATATTTT. Translating gives CASRDRALSGNTIYF.

The chain employs TRBV5-1 and TRBJ1-5, with D maybe TRBD1 (6 bases). This CDR3 is 15 amino acids long. V gave up 3 bases and J gave up 3 bases, with 13 bases separating them. Germline-derived CDR1 and CDR2 are SGHRS and YFSETQ. This chain's CDR3 is CASSSADRTNQPQHF. The CDR3 nucleotides read TGCGCCAGCAGCTCGGCCGACAGGACCAATCAGCCCCAGCATTTT.

This clone came up once. V and J are TRBV5-1 and TRBJ1-6; D remains unclear. V lost 0 bases, J lost 9 bases, and 7 bases lay in between. Germline CDR1 and CDR2: SGHRS and YFSETQ. The CDR3 is 13 amino acids. CDR3 loop: CASSLEATSPLHF. The CDR3 bases are TGCGCCAGCAGCTTGGAAGCCACTTCACCCCTCCACTTT.

V gene TRBV10-3 combines with J gene TRBJ1-1; D is undetermined. Germline CDR1 ENHRY, CDR2 SYGVKD. The CDR3 loop spans 19 amino acids. The V end was cut by 4 bases, the J end by 5 bases, with 29 bases between. CDR3: CAISATGPPLDKSSTEAFF. In nucleotides, the CDR3 is TGTGCCATCAGTGCAACTGGGCCCCCCTTAGACAAGTCGAGTACTGAAGCTTTCTTT.

The gene calls are TRBV7-3 and TRBJ2-7; TRBD2 is a possible D gene (5 bases). V lost 0 bases to trimming and J lost 5 bases, with 8 bases between them. The germline V gene encodes CDR1 SGHTA and CDR2 FQGTGA. The CDR3 runs 13 residues. CDR3 sequence: CASSLTSSNEQYF. Here the CDR3 DNA reads TGTGCCAGCAGCTTAACGTCTAGCAACGAGCAGTACTTC.